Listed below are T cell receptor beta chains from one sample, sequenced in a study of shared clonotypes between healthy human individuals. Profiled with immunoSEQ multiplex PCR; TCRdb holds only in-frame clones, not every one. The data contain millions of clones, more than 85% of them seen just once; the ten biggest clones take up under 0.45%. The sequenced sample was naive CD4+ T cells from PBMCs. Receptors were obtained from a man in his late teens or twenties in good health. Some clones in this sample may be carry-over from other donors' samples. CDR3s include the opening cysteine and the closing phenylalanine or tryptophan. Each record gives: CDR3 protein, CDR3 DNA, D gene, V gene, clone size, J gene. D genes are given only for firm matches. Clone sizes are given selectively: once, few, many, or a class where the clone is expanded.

CDR3aa: CASSQSEKLFF
CDR3nt: TGTGCCAGCAGCCAAAGTGAAAAACTGTTTTTT
d_gene: NA
v_gene: TRBV7-8
abundance: NA
j_gene: TRBJ1-4

CDR3aa: CASSIAGKNTGELFF
CDR3nt: TGTGCCAGTAGTATAGCGGGAAAGAACACCGGGGAGCTGTTTTTT
d_gene: NA
v_gene: TRBV19
abundance: NA
j_gene: TRBJ2-2

CDR3aa: CASSLVRHYGYTF
CDR3nt: TGCGCCAGCAGCTTGGTCCGGCACTATGGCTACACCTTC
d_gene: NA
v_gene: TRBV5-1
abundance: NA
j_gene: TRBJ1-2

CDR3aa: CASSPDRARGDEQFF
CDR3nt: TGTGCCAGCAGCCCAGACCGCGCCAGGGGGGATGAGCAGTTCTTC
d_gene: NA
v_gene: TRBV7-8
abundance: NA
j_gene: TRBJ2-1

CDR3aa: CSANRDREQYF
CDR3nt: TGCAGTGCTAATAGAGACAGGGAGCAGTACTTC
d_gene: NA
v_gene: TRBV20-1
abundance: once
j_gene: TRBJ2-7

CDR3aa: CASTKRTGYRGDTQYF
CDR3nt: TGTGCCAGCACTAAACGGACAGGGTATAGGGGAGATACGCAGTATTTT
d_gene: TRBD1
v_gene: TRBV5-4
abundance: NA
j_gene: TRBJ2-3

CDR3aa: CAQGRTPLSYGYTF
CDR3nt: TGTGCACAGGGCCGAACACCTCTCTCCTATGGCTACACCTTC
d_gene: NA
v_gene: TRBV21-1
abundance: NA
j_gene: TRBJ1-2

CDR3aa: CASSSNRDSRGLYEQYF
CDR3nt: TGTGCCAGCAGTTCCAACCGGGACTCCCGGGGATTATACGAGCAGTACTTC
d_gene: NA
v_gene: TRBV28
abundance: NA
j_gene: TRBJ2-7

CDR3aa: CASSPPGRGEQYF
CDR3nt: TGTGCCAGCAGCCCCCCGGGCAGAGGCGAGCAGTACTTC
d_gene: NA
v_gene: TRBV9
abundance: NA
j_gene: TRBJ2-7

CDR3aa: CASRDPNTEAFF
CDR3nt: TGTGCCAGCAGAGATCCGAACACTGAAGCTTTCTTT
d_gene: NA
v_gene: TRBV27
abundance: NA
j_gene: TRBJ1-1

CDR3aa: CASSGDSGTDDQYF
CDR3nt: TGTGCCAGCAGTGGGGATAGCGGGACCGACGACCAGTACTTC
d_gene: TRBD2
v_gene: TRBV2
abundance: NA
j_gene: TRBJ2-5

CDR3aa: CASSLGQGAIGELFF
CDR3nt: TGTGCCAGCTCCCTCGGGCAGGGGGCGATCGGGGAGCTGTTTTTT
d_gene: TRBD1
v_gene: TRBV18
abundance: NA
j_gene: TRBJ2-2

CDR3aa: CSARANEQFF
CDR3nt: TGCAGTGCTAGAGCCAATGAGCAGTTCTTC
d_gene: NA
v_gene: TRBV20-1
abundance: once
j_gene: TRBJ2-1

CDR3aa: CASSPQRGVNEKLFF
CDR3nt: TGTGCCAGCTCACCACAGCGAGGGGTGAATGAAAAACTGTTTTTT
d_gene: NA
v_gene: TRBV18
abundance: NA
j_gene: TRBJ1-4

CDR3aa: CASSLSNRAPGLARNNEQFF
CDR3nt: TGTGCCAGCAGTTTATCAAATAGGGCCCCGGGACTAGCGCGGAACAATGAGCAGTTCTTC
d_gene: TRBD2
v_gene: TRBV27
abundance: NA
j_gene: TRBJ2-1

CDR3aa: CASSLGREALNEQFF
CDR3nt: TGCGCCAGCAGCTTGGGGCGGGAGGCCCTCAATGAGCAGTTCTTC
d_gene: TRBD2
v_gene: TRBV5-1
abundance: NA
j_gene: TRBJ2-1

CDR3aa: CASSRLDSHSGANVLTF
CDR3nt: TGTGCCAGCAGTCGGTTAGACAGTCACTCTGGGGCCAACGTCCTGACTTTC
d_gene: NA
v_gene: TRBV11-2
abundance: NA
j_gene: TRBJ2-6

CDR3aa: CASSFGLAGTYEQYF
CDR3nt: TGTGCCAGCAGTTTCGGACTAGCGGGTACCTACGAGCAGTACTTC
d_gene: TRBD2
v_gene: TRBV27
abundance: NA
j_gene: TRBJ2-7

CDR3aa: CASSQNTGELFF
CDR3nt: TGTGCCAGCAGCCAGAACACCGGGGAGCTGTTTTTT
d_gene: NA
v_gene: TRBV14
abundance: NA
j_gene: TRBJ2-2

CDR3aa: CASSSQTSGEQFF
CDR3nt: TGTGCCAGCAGCTCACAGACTAGCGGTGAGCAGTTCTTC
d_gene: TRBD2
v_gene: TRBV7-8
abundance: NA
j_gene: TRBJ2-1

CDR3aa: CSVGARGNQPQHF
CDR3nt: TGCAGCGTTGGGGCCCGAGGCAATCAGCCCCAGCATTTT
d_gene: NA
v_gene: TRBV29-1
abundance: NA
j_gene: TRBJ1-5

CDR3aa: CAISRKGVIPYEQYF
CDR3nt: TGTGCCATCAGTCGTAAAGGGGTTATCCCCTACGAGCAGTACTTC
d_gene: NA
v_gene: TRBV10-3
abundance: NA
j_gene: TRBJ2-7

CDR3aa: CASSINLAGAYNEQFF
CDR3nt: TGTGCCAGTAGTATTAATCTAGCGGGAGCGTACAATGAGCAGTTCTTC
d_gene: TRBD2
v_gene: TRBV19
abundance: NA
j_gene: TRBJ2-1

CDR3aa: CASSSPAGGNNEQFF
CDR3nt: TGTGCCAGCAGTTCCCCAGCGGGAGGGAACAATGAGCAGTTCTTC
d_gene: TRBD2
v_gene: TRBV28
abundance: NA
j_gene: TRBJ2-1

CDR3aa: CAWRQTGLDIQYF
CDR3nt: TGTGCCTGGAGACAGACAGGGTTGGACATTCAGTACTTC
d_gene: TRBD1
v_gene: TRBV30
abundance: NA
j_gene: TRBJ2-4

CDR3aa: CASSVGASGSTGELFF
CDR3nt: TGTGCCAGCAGCGTAGGGGCTAGCGGGAGTACCGGGGAGCTGTTTTTT
d_gene: TRBD2
v_gene: TRBV9
abundance: NA
j_gene: TRBJ2-2

CDR3aa: CASNRMRYNEQFF
CDR3nt: TGTGCCAGCAACCGAATGAGATACAATGAGCAGTTCTTC
d_gene: NA
v_gene: TRBV28
abundance: NA
j_gene: TRBJ2-1

CDR3aa: CASSLSGSSYNEQFF
CDR3nt: TGTGCCAGCAGCCTTAGCGGGAGTTCCTACAATGAGCAGTTCTTC
d_gene: TRBD2
v_gene: TRBV7-3
abundance: NA
j_gene: TRBJ2-1

CDR3aa: CASSLGLTAGTPHGYTF
CDR3nt: TGCGCCAGCAGCTTGGGGCTCACAGCAGGGACGCCGCATGGCTACACCTTC
d_gene: NA
v_gene: TRBV5-1
abundance: NA
j_gene: TRBJ1-2

CDR3aa: CATSRDRGTGNTIYF
CDR3nt: TGTGCCACCAGCAGAGATCGCGGGACTGGAAACACCATATATTTT
d_gene: NA
v_gene: TRBV15
abundance: NA
j_gene: TRBJ1-3

CDR3aa: CASSQVSYDGYEQYF
CDR3nt: TGCGCCAGCAGCCAAGTATCTTATGACGGTTACGAGCAGTACTTC
d_gene: NA
v_gene: TRBV4-1
abundance: NA
j_gene: TRBJ2-7

CDR3aa: CSAEPRSEQFF
CDR3nt: TGCAGTGCTGAGCCCCGGTCGGAGCAGTTCTTC
d_gene: NA
v_gene: TRBV20-1
abundance: once
j_gene: TRBJ2-1